Below are 22 T cell receptor beta chains sequenced from a single sample in a study of Ad26.COV2.S vaccination and SARS-CoV-2 variants. Repertoires were generated with immunoSEQ multiplex PCR, while TCRdb's copy carries only in-frame clones and drops some. The sample has hundreds of thousands of clones, about 88% seen once. The treatment here: 15 to 20 received Ad26.COV2.S at low or high dose, single or two shots; 5 received placebo; per-sample allocation not given. Sampling occurred on day 63 after the first vaccine or placebo injection. The source material was peripheral blood, sampled in a trial of Ad26.COV2.S vaccine versus placebo. Source of these receptors: a person between 18 and 60 years old who received the Ad26.COV2.S COVID-19 vaccine or a placebo.

This chain connects TRBV27 to TRBJ2-5; the match to TRBD1 covers 9 bases. Unmatched junction bases numbered 10, after V lost 5 bases and J lost 6 bases. The CDR3 runs 15 residues. Per the germline V gene, CDR1 is MNHEY and CDR2 is SMNVEV (reference sequence). The CDR3 reads CASSAHGTGSKTQYF. CDR3 bases: TGTGCCAGCAGTGCCCACGGGACAGGGAGTAAGACCCAGTACTTC.

With respect to this clone: Sequence at one end of the junction differs from germline and may be a read error. This sequence joins TRBV4-3 and TRBJ2-7; 11 bases line up with TRBD1. From germline, CDR1 is LGHNA and CDR2 YSLEER. The length of the CDR3 is 17 residues. CDR3 DNA sequence: TGCGCCAGCAGCCAACTAAGGACAGGGGGCACCTCCCACGAGCAGTACTTC. This gives the protein CASSQLRTGGTSHEQYF.

In regard to this clone: The same CDR3 also results from other DNA sequences found in this sample. The chain couples TRBV2 to TRBJ1-2; D may be TRBD1 (5 bases). Trimming cost V 2 bases and J 4 bases, with 8 bases left between them. The CDR3 is made up of 13 amino acids. CDR1 SNHLY and CDR2 FYNNEI come from the germline V gene. The CDR3 bases are TGTGCCAGCAGTGAATCAGGGCTCTATGGCTACACCTTC. Translating gives CASSESGLYGYTF.

The chain has TRBV3-1 (or the pseudogene TRBV3-2) and TRBJ2-5, with 14 nucleotides matching TRBD2. The germline CDR1 and CDR2 sequences are LGHDT and YNNKEL (reference sequence). J gave up 6 bases and V 2 bases, and 8 bases lay outside the gene matches. CDR3 length: 17 residues. CDR3 in amino acids: CASSQWPGTSGRQTQYF. CDR3 bases: TGTGCCAGCAGCCAATGGCCCGGGACTAGCGGGAGACAGACCCAGTACTTC.

J is TRBJ1-5 and V is TRBV28, with D tentatively TRBD1 (6 bases). The ends were cut back, 7 bases at V and 1 base at J, with 14 bases in the middle. The CDR3 has 15 residues. Germline CDR1 reads MDHEN; CDR2 reads SYDVKM. The CDR3 loop reads CASTLGGASNQPQHF. The CDR3 DNA reads TGTGCCAGCACTCTCGGGGGCGCGAGCAATCAGCCCCAGCATTTT.

The CDR3 nucleotides read TGTGCCAGCATTACACCTAACTATGGCTACACCTTC. It translates to CASITPNYGYTF. The gene calls are TRBV28 and TRBJ1-2; D is unresolved. Trimming left V 7 bases short and J 0 bases short, with 6 bases between. The CDR3 has 12 residues. CDR1 and CDR2 from the germline V gene are MDHEN and SYDVKM.

This clone was counted ten times or more. The chain joins TRBV28 to TRBJ1-5; weak D call: TRBD1 (5 bases). V was clipped by 5 bases and J by 6 bases, with 8 bases between them. Germline CDR1 MDHEN, CDR2 SYDVKM. This CDR3 has 12 residues. In DNA form, the CDR3 reads TGTGCCAGCAGTCAGGGATTTCAGCCCCAGCATTTT. Its protein product is CASSQGFQPQHF.

This clone showed up just a few times. This sequence joins TRBV10-3 and TRBJ1-5, with TRBD1 identical over 9 bases. J was trimmed by 4 bases and V by 0 bases; bases with no gene match: 7. Germline values: CDR1 ENHRY, CDR2 SYGVKD. The CDR3 sequence is 17 residues long. CDR3 residues: CAISESTGTGWNQPQHF. DNA for the CDR3: TGTGCCATCAGTGAGTCGACCGGGACAGGGTGGAATCAGCCCCAGCATTTT.

The chain uses TRBV20-1 and TRBJ2-3, with D hard to call. Trimming removed 1 base at V and 8 bases at J, with 7 bases between. Germline CDR1 is DFQATT and CDR2 is SNEGSKA (reference sequence). CDR3 size: 11 residues. CDR3 sequence: CSARGPLTQYF. In DNA, the CDR3 is TGCAGTGCTAGAGGCCCCCTTACGCAGTATTTT.

This clone was picked up a small number of times. V and J are TRBV5-4 and TRBJ1-4; 9 positions match TRBD1. Germline loops: CDR1 SGHNT, CDR2 YYREEE (reference sequence). J lost 4 bases, V lost 4 bases, and 5 bases had no gene match. CDR3 size: 15 residues. In DNA form, the CDR3 reads TGTGCCAGCAGCGTAAACAGGGGGCTTAATGAAAAACTGTTTTTT. Translating it yields CASSVNRGLNEKLFF.

This chain joins TRBV27 and TRBJ1-2; D not resolved. V was clipped by 2 bases and J by 5 bases, with 12 bases between them. The length of the CDR3 is 14 residues. CDR1 and CDR2 (germline): MNHEY, SMNVEV (reference sequence). In DNA form, the CDR3 reads TGTGCCAGCAGTTTACGGGGTACATGGTATGGCTACACCTTC. It specifies CASSLRGTWYGYTF.

This sequence joins TRBV28 and TRBJ2-1; D may match TRBD1 or TRBD2 (5 bases each). Trimming pared 2 bases from V and 2 bases from J, leaving 13 bases between. This CDR3 comprises 16 residues. Germline lookup yields CDR1 MDHEN and CDR2 SYDVKM. The CDR3 sequence: CASSLTLGTTYNEQFF. In nucleotides, the CDR3 is TGTGCCAGCAGTTTAACTTTAGGGACCACCTACAATGAGCAGTTCTTC.

The chain uses TRBV27 and TRBJ1-5; tentative D call: TRBD1 (6 bases). CDR3 length: 14 amino acids. The V and J ends lost 5 bases and 5 bases respectively, with 13 bases between them. Germline loops: CDR1 MNHEY, CDR2 SMNVEV (reference sequence). The CDR3 DNA reads as TGTGCCAGCAGTACAACAGGGATCCATCAGCCCCAGCATTTT. Translation: CASSTTGIHQPQHF.

This chain joins TRBV19 and TRBJ1-2, with TRBD1 as a possible D gene (5 bases). This CDR3 is 12 amino acids long. The V gene lost 3 bases and the J gene lost 7 bases, with 9 bases spanning the gap. Germline lookup yields CDR1 LNHDA and CDR2 SQIVND (reference sequence). This CDR3 is CASSIGTGGYTF. CDR3 nucleotides: TGTGCCAGTAGTATCGGGACGGGTGGCTACACCTTC.

The chain has TRBV27 and TRBJ1-1, with TRBD1 identical over 7 bases. The CDR3 covers 16 residues. Germline CDR1 is MNHEY and CDR2 is SMNVEV (reference sequence). V was clipped by 5 bases and J by 4 bases; unmatched bases: 13. In DNA form, the CDR3 reads TGTGCCAGCAGTCCCTGGGGGGAGCAGGGGGGCACTGAAGCTTTCTTT. It is translated as CASSPWGEQGGTEAFF.

The chain recombines TRBV7-8 with TRBJ1-2; no clear D. The CDR3 contains 13 residues. V lost 1 base and J 2 bases, leaving 5 bases between the germline ends. CDR1 SGHVS and CDR2 FQNEAQ come from the germline V gene. This CDR3 is CASSLGRNYGYTF. The CDR3 DNA is TGTGCCAGCAGCTTAGGGCGGAACTATGGCTACACCTTC.

The chain employs TRBV7-2 and TRBJ2-1; the D gene is possibly TRBD1 (6 bases). In germline, CDR1 is SGHTA, CDR2 FQGNSA. Trimming stripped 0 bases from V and 9 bases from J, with 18 bases between. This CDR3 comprises 16 residues. The CDR3 region is CASSLAMGRGAAEQFF. CDR3 in DNA: TGTGCCAGCAGCTTAGCAATGGGCAGGGGAGCCGCTGAGCAGTTCTTC.

The V and J genes are TRBV29-1 and TRBJ2-7; 9 bases fit TRBD1. After removal of 4 bases from V and 6 bases from J, the junction contained 4 bases not matched to a gene. The germline V gene has CDR1 SQVTM and CDR2 ANQGSEA. This CDR3 has 12 amino acids. In nucleotides, the CDR3 is TGCAGCGTTGGGGACAGGGTCTCCGAGCAGTACTTC. Translation: CSVGDRVSEQYF.

V is TRBV4-3 and J is TRBJ2-3; 9 nucleotides match TRBD2. The germline CDR1 and CDR2 sequences are LGHNA and YSLEER. The CDR3 length is 16 residues. The junction had 6 bases not matched to a gene; V was cut back by 0 bases and J by 5 bases. The CDR3 is CASSQDRLAGKDTQYF. For the CDR3, the DNA is TGCGCCAGCAGCCAAGATAGGCTAGCGGGAAAAGATACGCAGTATTTT.

V is TRBV24-1 and J is TRBJ1-5; 10 bases line up with TRBD1. Germline CDR1 KGHDR, CDR2 SFDVKD. J gave up 6 bases and V 5 bases, and 9 bases lay outside the gene matches. The CDR3 sequence is 16 residues long. This CDR3 reads CATSGSTGGLLQPQHF. In DNA, the CDR3 is TGTGCCACCAGTGGCTCGACAGGGGGCCTGCTTCAGCCCCAGCATTTT.

The chain uses TRBV11-3 and TRBJ2-2, with TRBD2 matching over 13 bases. The V and J ends lost 5 bases and 6 bases, in that order; junction bases with no gene match: 6. The CDR3 has 16 residues. Germline CDR1 and CDR2: SGHNT and YENEEA. The CDR3 DNA is TGTGCCAGCAGCCACGTGACTAGCGGGGGGCCCGGGGAGCTGTTTTTT. This codes for CASSHVTSGGPGELFF.

This clone came up a few times. The chain has TRBV28 and TRBJ1-1; TRBD1 agrees at 7 bases. This CDR3 is 14 amino acids long. From germline, CDR1 is MDHEN and CDR2 SYDVKM. The ends lost 5 bases at V and 6 bases at J; junction bases unmatched: 9. The CDR3 loop is CASSAGGIVAEAFF. The CDR3 bases are TGTGCCAGCAGTGCAGGGGGAATAGTCGCTGAAGCTTTCTTT.